This T cell receptor beta chain was obtained from a study of PD-L1 blockade in urothelial cancer. Study overall: The number of prior chemotherapy regimens per patient was 0 to 3. Blood analysis occurred 3 weeks (second dose) and 6 weeks after treatment start.

This clone came up once. Sequencing used immunoSEQ multiplex PCR; TCRdb keeps in-frame clones, though not all of them. Altogether tens of thousands of clones are present, around 79% being singletons, with the ten largest covering 4.5%. Sequenced material: PBMCs, taken around atezolizumab (anti-PD-L1) treatment. This receptor was taken from a man between 65 and 85 years old with urothelial cancer.

CDR3 DNA sequence: TGTGCCAGCAGCAAAGGGCCCTGGACTAGCGGCTCCACAGATACGCAGTATTTT. Translation gives CASSKGPWTSGSTDTQYF. This chain links TRBV21-1 with TRBJ2-3; the D call in the table, TRBD2, was not verified against the DNA. TRBV21-1 counts as a pseudogene. The length of the CDR3 is 18 residues.